This TCR beta chain was recorded in a study of Graves' ophthalmopathy and Graves' hyperthyroidism. Notes on the study in general: Sensitivity of about 90% and specificity of about 84% were achieved when a 13-signature model separated ophthalmopathy from stable hyperthyroidism.

This clonotype was counted a few times. The antigen is undetermined. The germline gives CDR1 KGHDR, CDR2 SFDVKD. The CDR3 covers 15 residues. The V gene lost 3 bases and the J gene lost 2 bases, with 9 bases spanning the gap. The authors amplified TCR beta CDR3 regions, and they did so from RNA transcripts for repertoire sequencing. HTBI-primed RT-PCR formed the first round, and a multiplex PCR formed the second. MiXCR was run by TCRdb on the multiplex PCR reads, yielding one entry per CDR3 protein. The data hold about 740,000 distinct CDR3 sequences, with around 40% observed a single time. Clinical symptoms and serum thyroxine were used for diagnosis; TRAb, thyroid ultrasound and orbital computed tomography were also relied on.

The specimen sequenced was peripheral blood. This clonotype was obtained from an adult man with Graves' ophthalmopathy. This chain joins TRBV24-1 and TRBJ2-2, with D possibly TRBD1 on 5 matching bases. CDR3 sequence reads: CATSDQGPNTGELFF. DNA for the CDR3: TGTGCCACCAGTGATCAGGGTCCTAACACCGGGGAGCTGTTTTTT.